One and the same sample provided the 24 T cell receptor beta chains below, sequenced in a study of CD8+ T cells in alopecia areata. Indicated treatment: oral pan-JAK inhibitor, 5-10 mg twice daily. After isolation, RNA underwent reverse transcription to generate cDNA as the sequencing template. Clones were read by immunoSEQ multiplex PCR, and TCRdb kept only the in-frame ones, dropping some. The sample has around 150,000 clones, roughly four fifths seen once. The sequencing used CD8+ T cells sorted from blood, collected at week 4, from a patient treated with tofacitinib. All receptors come from a human donor with alopecia areata.

The chain combines TRBV6-5 with TRBJ2-5; D call uncertain. The CDR3 length is 13 residues. Trimming shortened V by 0 bases and J by 5 bases, and 7 bases separated the two germline ends. CDR1 is MNHEY, CDR2 SVGAGI, per germline. In DNA form, the CDR3 reads TGTGCCAGCAGTTACTCTGGTTCGGAGACCCAGTACTTC. As protein: CASSYSGSETQYF.

The count of this clone is one. CDR3 sequence reads: CASSYRGIGANVLTF. The CDR3 DNA reads TGTGCCAGCAGTTACCGGGGGATCGGGGCCAACGTCCTGACTTTC. The rearrangement links TRBV6-5 to TRBJ2-6, with a weak D call TRBD2 (6 bases). CDR1 is MNHEY, CDR2 SVGAGI, per germline. Trimming pared 2 bases from V and 4 bases from J, leaving 9 bases between. The CDR3 totals 15 residues.

The chain has TRBV2 and TRBJ2-7; TRBD1 aligns across 11 bases. V was pared by 3 bases and J by 0 bases, with 10 bases of the junction left unmatched. The CDR3 totals 18 residues. CDR1 and CDR2 from the germline V gene are SNHLY and FYNNEI. The CDR3 bases are TGTGCCAGCAGTGAGGGTACCGGGACAGGGGGAAGCTCCTACGAGCAGTACTTC. Translated, it gives CASSEGTGTGGSSYEQYF.

This clone appeared once. The chain employs TRBV27 and TRBJ2-3; D ambiguous. Germline CDR1 MNHEY, CDR2 SMNVEV (reference sequence). V lost 3 bases to trimming and J lost 2 bases, with 6 bases between them. The CDR3 sequence is 13 residues long. This CDR3 reads CASSLYLTDTQYF. CDR3 sequence (DNA): TGTGCCAGCAGTTTGTACCTCACAGATACGCAGTATTTT.

The chain employs TRBV6-6 and TRBJ2-3; a weak D match, TRBD1 (5 bases). The CDR3 consists of 16 residues. Germline CDR1 is MNHNY and CDR2 is SVGAGI (reference sequence). V was trimmed by 5 bases and J by 1 base, leaving 16 bases between them. The CDR3 sequence: CASSRFILGGTDTQYF. DNA for the CDR3: TGTGCCAGCAGTCGCTTTATCCTAGGGGGCACAGATACGCAGTATTTT.

This clone was recorded once. V and J are TRBV12-5 and TRBJ1-2, with 8 bases aligning to TRBD1. The length of the CDR3 is 18 residues. Germline assignment: CDR1 LGHNT and CDR2 FRNRAP. V lost 4 bases and J lost 6; bases outside the gene matches: 19. CDR3 in amino acids: CASGSRPPGGLGVDGYTF. DNA for the CDR3: TGTGCTAGTGGTTCCCGGCCTCCAGGGGGCCTAGGAGTGGATGGCTACACCTTC.

As to this clone: The germline gene is not matched at one end of the junction; a read error may be the cause. Other DNA sequences within the sample encode an identical CDR3. The rearrangement uses TRBV6-5 and TRBJ2-3, with 12 positions matching TRBD1. Germline-derived CDR1 and CDR2 are MNHEY and SVGAGI. This CDR3 has 15 amino acids. DNA for the CDR3: TGTGCCAGCAGTTACGGGACAGGGGGCACAGATACGCAATATTTT. Translation: CASSYGTGGTDTQYF.

This chain joins TRBV5-1 and TRBJ2-4; 9 bases align to TRBD1. This CDR3 contains 15 residues. Germline V gives CDR1 SGHRS, CDR2 YFSETQ. V was pared by 2 bases and J by 7 bases, with 7 bases of the junction left unmatched. CDR3 DNA sequence: TGCGCCAGCAGCTTCACAGGGGGCGCGGGGAACATTCAGTACTTC. Its translation is CASSFTGGAGNIQYF.

The chain recombines TRBV7-9 with TRBJ1-6; the D is unclear. CDR3 length: 13 amino acids. Germline values: CDR1 SEHNR, CDR2 FQNEAQ (reference sequence). The ends were cut back, 7 bases at V and 8 bases at J, with 12 bases in the middle. The chain's CDR3 is CASTDRYDSPLHF. The CDR3 nucleotides are TGTGCCAGCACAGATCGTTATGATTCACCCCTCCACTTT.

The sample holds a few counts of this clone. The V gene is TRBV4-1, the J gene TRBJ2-7; a weak D match, TRBD1 (6 bases). The germline V gene has CDR1 MGHRA and CDR2 YSYEKL. The CDR3 totals 14 residues. Between the trimmed V and J ends, which lost 3 bases and 3 bases, there was a span of 12 bases. The CDR3 bases are TGCGCCAGCAGCCACCCGACAGGAATCTACGAGCAGTACTTC. Its translation: CASSHPTGIYEQYF.

A word on this clone: One junction end disagrees with the germline gene, perhaps due to a read error. The chain employs TRBV7-2 and TRBJ2-3; 13 positions match TRBD2. Germline lookup yields CDR1 SGHTA and CDR2 FQGNSA. The CDR3 extends over 15 amino acids. CDR3 bases: TGTGCCAGCAGCTTAAATTCGATGGGGACTAGCGGGGAGCATTTT. It yields the protein CASSLNSMGTSGEHF.

The V call is TRBV4-1, the J call TRBJ1-2; 8 bases match TRBD1. Germline V lookup: CDR1 MGHRA, CDR2 YSYEKL. V gave up 6 bases and J gave up 3 bases; unmatched junction bases: 6. The CDR3 is 14 residues long. The CDR3 region is CASSPHRGDYGYTF. For the CDR3, the DNA is TGCGCCAGCAGTCCGCACAGGGGGGACTATGGCTACACCTTC.

The CDR3 nucleotides are TGTGCCAGCAGTGCCCGTCCCCTAGCGGGGCGAAACATTCAGTACTTC. Amino acids: CASSARPLAGRNIQYF. The V and J genes are TRBV2 and TRBJ2-4; 9 positions agree with TRBD2. V shed 4 bases, J shed 6 bases, and the junction held 10 bases outside the gene matches. CDR1 is SNHLY, CDR2 FYNNEI, per germline. The CDR3 sequence is 16 residues long.

V is TRBV5-6 and J is TRBJ2-3; no reliable D call. Germline-derived CDR1 and CDR2 are SGHDT and YYEEEE. The CDR3 sequence is 12 residues long. V lost 2 bases and J lost 4, with 5 bases in between. CDR3 DNA: TGTGCCAGCAGCTTAGGAGCAGATACGCAGTATTTT. Translating gives CASSLGADTQYF.

The chain carries TRBV7-2 and TRBJ2-3, with TRBD2 matching over 8 bases. There are 15 residues in the CDR3. The germline CDR1 and CDR2 sequences are SGHTA and FQGNSA. V lost 3 bases, J lost 6 bases, and 8 bases stayed unmatched. This CDR3 reads CASSFPGGPGDTQYF. The CDR3 coding sequence is TGTGCCAGCAGCTTCCCGGGGGGGCCTGGGGATACGCAGTATTTT.

This chain links TRBV29-1 with TRBJ2-3; TRBD2 agrees at 10 bases. Trimming cost V 7 bases and J 4 bases; bases outside gene matches: 14. The length of the CDR3 is 16 residues. Per the germline V gene, CDR1 is SQVTM and CDR2 is ANQGSEA. The CDR3 region has the DNA TGCAGCGCCGCCGGGACTAGCGTTCCCCAATCAGATACGCAGTATTTT. Protein: CSAAGTSVPQSDTQYF.

This clone occurred once. The rearrangement uses TRBV6-5 and TRBJ2-5, with 11 positions matching TRBD1. The tail of the sequence fits TRBJ2-7 better, so the J call may be wrong. Germline V gene data show CDR1 as MNHEY and CDR2 as SVGAGI. The CDR3 spans 15 residues. For the CDR3, the DNA is TGTGCCAGCAGCCTCGGACAGGGGGCAGCCTACGAGCAGTACTTC. Protein product: CASSLGQGAAYEQYF.

The chain carries TRBV4-3 and TRBJ2-1; D uncertain. Trimming stripped 0 bases from V and 0 bases from J, with 9 bases between. The CDR3 loop spans 16 amino acids. Germline V lookup: CDR1 LGHNA, CDR2 YSLEER. In DNA form, the CDR3 reads TGCGCCAGCAGCCAAGATTTGGCCAGCTCCTACAATGAGCAGTTCTTC. Protein product: CASSQDLASSYNEQFF.

V usage is TRBV29-1 and J usage is TRBJ2-7; 9 positions match TRBD2. The J call may be incorrect, as the DNA end agrees better with TRBJ2-5. This CDR3 spans 15 amino acids. CDR1 and CDR2 (germline): SQVTM, ANQGSEA. The CDR3 coding sequence is TGCAGCGTTGTATTGGCGGGGGGGTACCAAGAGACCCAGTACTTC. It is translated as CSVVLAGGYQETQYF.

The genes are TRBV7-3 and TRBJ2-3; D not certain. Germline V gene lookup returns CDR1 SGHTA and CDR2 FQGTGA. The CDR3 sequence is 13 residues long. Trimming took off 1 base at V and 3 bases at J, with 5 bases between the two ends. CDR3 amino acids: CASSLMGTDTQYF. The DNA of the CDR3 is TGTGCCAGCAGCTTAATGGGGACAGATACGCAGTATTTT.

The gene calls are TRBV4-1 and TRBJ1-1, with unresolved D. The germline CDR1 and CDR2 sequences are MGHRA and YSYEKL. Trimming took 3 bases from V and 1 from J, leaving 3 bases between them. The CDR3 contains 12 residues. The CDR3 spells CASSQTNTEAFF. DNA of the CDR3: TGCGCCAGCAGCCAGACGAACACTGAAGCTTTCTTT.

In this sample, this clone turned up once. The chain combines TRBV12-5 with TRBJ2-5; D is ambiguous. V was cut by 6 bases and J by 2 bases, with 10 bases left in between. The length of the CDR3 is 13 residues. CDR1 LGHNT and CDR2 FRNRAP come from the germline V gene. This chain's CDR3 is CASGAGSQETQYF. CDR3 DNA: TGTGCTAGTGGCGCCGGGTCACAAGAGACCCAGTACTTC.

The rearrangement joins TRBV4-2 to TRBJ2-1, with 7 bases identical to TRBD1. J was trimmed by 2 bases and V by 1 base; bases with no gene match: 2. Germline assignment: CDR1 LGHNA and CDR2 YNFKEQ. This CDR3 spans 15 amino acids. The CDR3 loop reads CASSQGQGPYNEQFF. CDR3 coding DNA: TGTGCCAGCAGCCAAGGACAGGGCCCCTACAATGAGCAGTTCTTC.

The chain has TRBV30 and TRBJ2-7; 9 bases are a match to TRBD1. Germline CDR1 and CDR2: GTSNPN and SVGIG (reference sequence). V lost 2 bases, J lost 4 bases, and 9 bases stayed unmatched. The CDR3 extends over 15 amino acids. In DNA form, the CDR3 reads TGTGCCTGGAGTTGGGGAGAGACAGGGGGATACGAGCAGTACTTC. This codes for CAWSWGETGGYEQYF.